This passage covers 23 T cell receptor beta chains from one sample sequenced in a study of identical twins. TCRdb redid the calling of the 5' RACE reads with MiXCR, one entry per CDR3 protein. Among 550,000 to 700,000 distinct CDR3 sequences, around 21% were seen once, and the ten largest hold 4.3%. This same sample was also part of a study on T cells expressing NK-cell markers.

The sequencing sample was made of PBMCs. Every receptor here comes from a woman aged 18-29 years in good health.

This clonotype was counted at least ten times. This chain joins TRBV20-1 and TRBJ2-3; D unresolved. Per germline, CDR1 DFQATT and CDR2 SNEGSKA (reference sequence). The length of the CDR3 is 11 residues. V dropped 5 bases and J dropped 0 bases, with 3 bases sitting between them. Here the CDR3 DNA reads TGCAGTGCTGTCAGCACAGATACGCAGTATTTT. Its translation is CSAVSTDTQYF.

The CDR3 DNA reads as TGCAGCGTTCGCACAGAATGGTACGGAGATACGCAGTATTTT. Protein: CSVRTEWYGDTQYF. J is TRBJ2-3 and V is TRBV29-1, with D unresolved. Trimming shortened V by 5 bases and J by 5 bases, and 17 bases separated the two germline ends. Per germline, CDR1 SQVTM and CDR2 ANQGSEA. This CDR3 is built from 14 residues.

In this sample, this clonotype turned up many times. The chain joins TRBV12-3 or TRBV12-4 to TRBJ2-1; 8 bases fit TRBD2. After removal of 8 bases from V and 1 base from J, the junction contained 1 base not matched to a gene. The CDR3 length is 13 residues. CDR3 nucleotides: TGTGCCAGCCAGCGGGAGTCCTACAATGAGCAGTTCTTC. Translating it yields CASQRESYNEQFF.

This clonotype has more than one count but fewer than ten. This chain joins TRBV5-1 and TRBJ2-7, with TRBD1 as a possible D gene (6 bases). The CDR3 runs to 14 residues. The V gene lost 2 bases and the J gene lost 3 bases, with 12 bases spanning the gap. Per the germline V gene, CDR1 is SGHRS and CDR2 is YFSETQ. This CDR3 is CASSLNRDFYEQYF. CDR3 nucleotide sequence: TGCGCCAGCAGCTTAAACAGGGATTTCTACGAGCAGTACTTC.

The V gene is TRBV9, the J gene TRBJ2-2; the match to TRBD1 covers 9 bases. The CDR3 runs to 15 residues. The V gene end was trimmed by 2 bases and the J gene end by 5 bases; junction bases not matched to a gene: 4. Per germline, CDR1 SGDLS and CDR2 YYNGEE. CDR3 amino acids: CASSVNRGRTGELFF. CDR3 nucleotides: TGTGCCAGCAGCGTTAACAGGGGGCGTACCGGGGAGCTGTTTTTT.

This chain uses TRBV6-5 with TRBJ2-6, with TRBD1 matching 9 bases. The germline CDR1 and CDR2 sequences are MNHEY and SVGAGI. Trimming removed 2 bases from V and 2 bases from J; junction bases left unmatched: 7. The CDR3 totals 18 residues. The CDR3 DNA reads as TGTGCCAGCAGTTACGTCCGGACAGGGGTCCCTGGGGCCAACGTCCTGACTTTC. Its translation: CASSYVRTGVPGANVLTF.

This chain links TRBV4-2 with TRBJ2-1, with 8 bases fitting TRBD1. The germline gives CDR1 LGHNA, CDR2 YNFKEQ. The junction had 3 bases not matched to a gene; V was cut back by 0 bases and J by 2 bases. This CDR3 spans 16 amino acids. The CDR3: CASSQDSGGAYNEQFF. For the CDR3, the DNA is TGTGCCAGCAGCCAAGATTCAGGGGGCGCCTACAATGAGCAGTTCTTC.

V is TRBV20-1 and J is TRBJ2-3; 8 nucleotides align to TRBD2. V was clipped by 3 bases and J by 4 bases; unmatched bases: 6. This CDR3 is 14 amino acids long. The germline V gene encodes CDR1 DFQATT and CDR2 SNEGSKA (reference sequence). CDR3 DNA sequence: TGCAGTGCTAGTTGGAGCGGGAGCCCAGATACGCAGTATTTT. As protein: CSASWSGSPDTQYF.

This clonotype was seen many times. The chain has TRBV20-1 and TRBJ2-3, with 8 bases fitting TRBD2. The CDR3 loop spans 15 amino acids. V was clipped by 0 bases and J by 5 bases; unmatched bases: 7. CDR1 DFQATT and CDR2 SNEGSKA come from the germline V gene (reference sequence). The CDR3 spells CSARDTGLAGDTQYF. CDR3 sequence (DNA): TGCAGTGCTAGAGATACCGGACTAGCAGGAGATACGCAGTATTTT.

This clonotype was counted at least ten times. CDR3 protein: CASSLKGDNEQFF. The CDR3 nucleotides are TGTGCCAGCAGTTTAAAGGGGGACAATGAGCAGTTCTTC. The rearrangement links TRBV12-3 or TRBV12-4 to TRBJ2-1; D possibly corresponds to TRBD1 (6 bases). There are 13 residues in the CDR3. The V end lost 2 bases, the J end lost 5 bases, and 7 bases lay between the germline ends.

This clonotype was detected only a few times. The chain carries TRBV5-1 and TRBJ2-3; possibly TRBD2 for D (6 bases). Trimming removed 3 bases from V and 0 bases from J, with 11 bases in between. Looked up from germline, CDR1 is SGHRS and CDR2 is YFSETQ. The CDR3 length is 15 residues. CDR3 sequence reads: CASSSPRGSTDTQYF. The CDR3, as DNA: TGCGCCAGCAGCTCCCCCCGGGGGAGCACAGATACGCAGTATTTT. The whole variable domain, remainder taken from reference TRBV5-1 and TRBJ2-3, is KAGVTQTPRYLIKTRGQQVTLSCSPISGHRSVSWYQQTPGQGLQFLFEYFSETQRNKGNFPGRFSGRQFSNSRSEMNVSTLELGDSALYLCASSSPRGSTDTQYFGPGTRLTVL.

The V call is TRBV11-1, the J call TRBJ2-1; D may be TRBD2 (6 bases). V was shortened by 5 bases and J by 8 bases, with 28 bases between the two germline ends. This CDR3 has 18 residues. Germline CDR1 and CDR2: SGHAT and FQDESV (reference sequence). The DNA for the CDR3 is TGTGCCAGCAGCGATAGTAGGGGACTTTTCGGGATCCTTGATGAGCAGTTCTTC. Its protein is CASSDSRGLFGILDEQFF.

There are a few counts of this clonotype. This chain links TRBV21-1 with TRBJ2-7; the listed D gene, TRBD1, was not tested against the DNA. TRBV21-1 has pseudogene status. CDR3 length equals 14 residues. CDR3 coding DNA: TGTGCCAGCAGAACCCGGGACAGGGTCTACGAGCAGTACTTC. Its translation: CASRTRDRVYEQYF.

This clonotype has only a few counts. The J gene is TRBJ2-1, the V gene TRBV20-1; 10 bases line up with TRBD2. Per germline, CDR1 DFQATT and CDR2 SNEGSKA (reference sequence). The V segment lost 6 bases and the J segment 8 bases; nucleotides outside the gene matches: 10. The CDR3 runs to 14 residues. The chain's CDR3 is CSAPPSGSVHEQFF. The CDR3 DNA is TGCAGTGCCCCCCCTAGCGGGAGCGTTCATGAGCAGTTCTTC.

The J gene is TRBJ2-2, the V gene TRBV20-1, with TRBD2 matching over 8 bases. Looked up from germline, CDR1 is DFQATT and CDR2 is SNEGSKA (reference sequence). The CDR3 is 15 residues long. After removal of 0 bases from V and 0 bases from J, the junction contained 0 bases not matched to a gene. This CDR3 is CSARDSGTNTGELFF. CDR3 coding DNA: TGCAGTGCTAGAGATAGCGGGACGAACACCGGGGAGCTGTTTTTT.

The V call is TRBV18, the J call TRBJ2-5; either TRBD1 or TRBD2 may fit D (5 bases each). V was cut by 5 bases and J by 4 bases, with 17 bases left in between. The CDR3 sequence is 15 residues long. Germline V gene lookup returns CDR1 KGHSH and CDR2 LQKENI. CDR3 DNA: TGTGCCAGCTCAGCGACAGTCCCCGGGGCAGAGACCCAGTACTTC. Translation gives CASSATVPGAETQYF.

This clonotype appeared a few times. The CDR3 loop is CSASAESNTGELFF. Here the CDR3 DNA reads TGCAGTGCTAGTGCTGAATCGAACACCGGGGAGCTGTTTTTT. The J gene is TRBJ2-2, the V gene TRBV20-1; D call uncertain. Trimming took 3 bases from V and 0 from J, leaving 8 bases between them. The CDR3 length is 14 residues. The germline CDR1 and CDR2 sequences are DFQATT and SNEGSKA (reference sequence).

This clonotype came up a few times. The J gene is TRBJ2-5, the V gene TRBV29-1, with D maybe TRBD1 (6 bases). Germline assignment: CDR1 SQVTM and CDR2 ANQGSEA. The CDR3 contains 14 residues. The germline V and J ends were trimmed by 2 bases and 1 base, with 11 bases remaining between them. CDR3 amino acids: CSVEYQGTQETQYF. The CDR3 DNA reads as TGCAGCGTTGAATACCAGGGGACCCAAGAGACCCAGTACTTC.

This chain uses TRBV19 with TRBJ2-1; D is ambiguous. The CDR3 spans 17 residues. The ends were cut back, 7 bases at V and 6 bases at J, with 25 bases in the middle. Germline CDR1 and CDR2: LNHDA and SQIVND (reference sequence). The CDR3 is CASTPGRWVEAGNEQFF. CDR3 DNA sequence: TGTGCCAGTACCCCCGGACGGTGGGTGGAAGCCGGCAATGAGCAGTTCTTC.

This clonotype came up a few times. V is TRBV4-2 and J is TRBJ2-3, with TRBD1 as a possible D gene (6 bases). With 1 base removed from V and 4 bases from J, the gap between germline ends came to 18 bases. CDR1 is LGHNA and CDR2 is YNFKEQ in the germline V gene. The CDR3 sequence is 17 residues long. This chain's CDR3 is CASSQVFATGHADTQYF. The CDR3 DNA reads TGTGCCAGCAGCCAAGTCTTCGCAACAGGGCACGCAGATACGCAGTATTTT.

This clonotype was seen a handful of times. V is TRBV9 and J is TRBJ1-1; no clear D gene. Germline V CDR1 and CDR2: SGDLS, YYNGEE. The CDR3 covers 13 residues. V lost 3 bases to trimming and J lost 0 bases, with 6 bases between them. In nucleotides, the CDR3 is TGTGCCAGCAGCGAAGGATTGAACACTGAAGCTTTCTTT. Protein: CASSEGLNTEAFF. Together with reference TRBV9 and TRBJ1-1, the CDR3 gives the full variable domain: DSGVTQTPKHLITATGQRVTLRCSPRSGDLSVYWYQQSLDQGLQFLIQYYNGEERAKGNILERFSAQQFPDLHSELNLSSLELGDSALYFCASSEGLNTEAFFGQGTRLTVV.

The chain carries TRBV5-1 and TRBJ2-3; D is unresolved. The CDR3 runs 15 residues. Trimming took 0 bases from V and 4 from J, leaving 12 bases between them. The germline V gene encodes CDR1 SGHRS and CDR2 YFSETQ. CDR3 loop: CASSLEGQIPDTQYF. In DNA form, the CDR3 reads TGCGCCAGCAGCTTGGAGGGCCAGATCCCAGATACGCAGTATTTT.

This clonotype was seen a handful of times. J is TRBJ2-5 and V is TRBV11-3, with D tentatively TRBD1 (5 bases). The germline V and J ends were trimmed by 1 base and 7 bases, with 10 bases remaining between them. Germline CDR1 is SGHNT and CDR2 is YENEEA. This CDR3 has 13 amino acids. CDR3 nucleotide sequence: TGTGCCAGCAGCTTAGCCCAGGGCGGGACCCAGTACTTC. Its protein is CASSLAQGGTQYF. The full variable domain, with the rest looked up from reference TRBV11-3 and TRBJ2-5, is EAGVVQSPRYKIIEKKQPVAFWCNPISGHNTLYWYLQNLGQGPELLIRYENEEAVDDSQLPKDRFSAERLKGVDSTLKIQPAELGDSAVYLCASSLAQGGTQYFGPGTRLLVL.